The clone carrying this T cell receptor (beta chain) was detected a few times. Its antigen is still unknown. The data are from a study of T-cell memory formation after mild COVID-19. Overall study: For the most part, TCR clusters were specific to one donor. Study observations and caveats: Clones that contracted from day 15 to 85 had balanced CD4/CD8; later expanders were CD4+ biased. CD4+ contracting clones lay mainly in CM and EM, CD8+ ones in EMRA.

Trimming at V came to 2 bases and at J to 4 bases, leaving 3 bases not matched to a gene. CDR1 DFQATT and CDR2 SNEGSKA come from the germline V gene (reference sequence). This CDR3 comprises 15 residues. Constant-segment primers were used for 5'RACE, and the resulting TCR alpha and TCR beta cDNA libraries carried sample barcodes and UMIs. TCRdb re-called the 5' RACE reads through MiXCR, storing one row per CDR3 protein. Of roughly 180,000 distinct CDR3 sequences in the sample, less than 20% were seen once. V is TRBV20-1 and J is TRBJ2-4; TRBD2 matches at 12 bases. Material for sequencing was PBMCs or a T cell subset sorted from them (not recorded which). This clonotype originated in a man aged 18 to 29 who had mild COVID-19 (a few samples of this study predate the infection). Cell type and time point are not known. CDR3 sequence reads: CSARKLAGGKNIQYF. CDR3 nucleotides: TGCAGTGCTAGAAAGCTAGCGGGGGGGAAAAACATTCAGTACTTC.